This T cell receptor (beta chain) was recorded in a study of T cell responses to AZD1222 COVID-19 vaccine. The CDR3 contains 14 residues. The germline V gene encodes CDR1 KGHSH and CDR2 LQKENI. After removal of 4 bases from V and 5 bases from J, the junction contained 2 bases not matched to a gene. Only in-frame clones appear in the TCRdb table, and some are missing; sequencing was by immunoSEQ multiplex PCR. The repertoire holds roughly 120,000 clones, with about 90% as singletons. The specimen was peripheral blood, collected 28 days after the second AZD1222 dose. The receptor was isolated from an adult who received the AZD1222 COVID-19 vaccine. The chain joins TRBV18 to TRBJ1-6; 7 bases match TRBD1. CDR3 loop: CASSLDRNNSPLHF. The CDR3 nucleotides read TGTGCCAGCTCACTGGACAGGAATAATTCACCCCTCCACTTT.